This T cell receptor beta chain was found in a study of memory CD4+ T cells and cytomegalovirus serostatus. About the study: Donors were healthy Belgian adults, about ten CMV seropositive and some 24 seronegative.

Study conclusions and caveats: Suggested: most of the CMV-linked TCR signature lies in CD4+ memory cells. CMV serostatus prediction reached median AUC roughly 0.95, or 0.91 with US-trained model.

Single viable CD3+CD4+CD8-CD45RO+ cells were sorted as the memory CD4+ T cells. This CDR3 is built from 17 residues. V was cut by 4 bases and J by 7 bases, with 24 bases left in between. The germline V gene has CDR1 SGHNT and CDR2 YYREEE (reference sequence). Under the authors' procedure: Out-of-frame sequences were removed, leaving around 2,000,000 distinct TCRbeta sequences. Here immunoSEQ multiplex PCR was the method, and the copy in TCRdb shows in-frame clones only, minus some. V and J calls and clone size are given by that table; D and trimming were obtained from the DNA. The sample includes about 56,000 clones, 70% to 75% of them seen just once. The count of this clone is one. Its specificity is unknown.

The sample taken for sequencing was memory CD4+ T cells from blood. This receptor was identified in an adult in good health and CMV-seropositive. This chain connects TRBV5-4 to TRBJ1-3; D gene uncertain. The CDR3 is CASSVGSNVQALNTIYF. CDR3 bases: TGTGCCAGCAGCGTGGGGAGTAATGTCCAGGCCCTGAACACCATATATTTT.